This T cell receptor (beta chain) was identified in a study of blood T cells in healthy people across ages. Alongside a J-beta primer mix, a sample-barcoded 5' primer served in a second PCR lasting 7 to 11 cycles. TCRdb itself ran the 5' RACE reads through MiXCR, one entry per CDR3 protein. The sample consists of fewer than 950,000 distinct CDR3 sequences, less than 70% of them appearing once. A note on this clonotype: Its target is unknown.

Findings and limits, study-wide: Researchers judged that diversity estimates from one million T cells fell short of true values.

Trimming took 6 bases from V and 8 from J; bases not matched to a gene: 6. CDR1 and CDR2 (germline): MNHEY, SVGAGI. This CDR3 has 12 residues. The V and J genes are TRBV6-5 and TRBJ1-2; 7 nucleotides match TRBD1. The source is a man older than 75 in good health. Sequencing was performed on blood. The CDR3 protein is CASSRQGYGYTF. In DNA form, the CDR3 reads TGTGCCAGCAGCCGACAGGGATACGGCTACACCTTC.